Presented here are 29 T cell receptor beta chains from one specimen sequenced in a study of T cells in Graves' hyperthyroidism and ophthalmopathy. From RNA transcripts, TCR beta CDR3 regions were amplified. HTBI primers were used for first-round RT-PCR of the TCR CDR3. MiXCR, applied by TCRdb to the multiplex PCR reads, yields one record per CDR3 protein. The table lists roughly 800,000 distinct CDR3 sequences, more than 30% of them singletons, with 7% to 10% in the top ten. The source material was blood. All receptors derive from a man between 18 and 35 years old with Graves' hyperthyroidism.

V is TRBV28 and J is TRBJ2-5, with 7 nucleotides matching TRBD1. The CDR3 contains 14 residues. J lost 3 bases, V lost 3 bases, and 4 bases had no gene match. Germline CDR1 reads MDHEN; CDR2 reads SYDVKM. The CDR3, as DNA: TGTGCCAGCAGTTTCCGGCAGGGGGAAGAGACCCAGTACTTC. This encodes CASSFRQGEETQYF.

The rearrangement links TRBV20-1 to TRBJ1-5, with 7 nucleotides matching TRBD1. Germline V gene lookup returns CDR1 DFQATT and CDR2 SNEGSKA (reference sequence). With V trimmed by 5 bases and J by 2 bases, 9 bases remained unmatched. The CDR3 length is 15 residues. The CDR3, as DNA: TGCAGTGCTCCCTTTATTGACAGGGGCAATCAGCCCCAGCATTTT. The encoded protein is CSAPFIDRGNQPQHF.

The sample holds many counts of this clonotype. The rearrangement uses TRBV4-1 and TRBJ2-5; D not certain. The germline V and J ends were trimmed by 0 bases and 7 bases, with 6 bases remaining between them. This CDR3 is built from 12 residues. The V gene's germline CDR1 is MGHRA and CDR2 YSYEKL. Written as DNA, the CDR3 is TGCGCCAGCAGCCAAGATGGGTGGACCCAGTACTTC. This gives the protein CASSQDGWTQYF.

The rearrangement links TRBV20-1 to TRBJ2-5; 8 positions match TRBD1. The CDR3 loop spans 14 amino acids. Trimming removed 5 bases from V and 4 bases from J; junction bases left unmatched: 9. CDR1 DFQATT and CDR2 SNEGSKA come from the germline V gene (reference sequence). The CDR3 reads CSASDRTGRETQYF. The CDR3 DNA reads as TGCAGTGCTTCGGACAGGACAGGGCGAGAGACCCAGTACTTC.

The chain is built from TRBV19 and TRBJ1-2; no clear D gene. This CDR3 is 12 amino acids long. CDR1 is LNHDA, CDR2 SQIVND, per germline (reference sequence). The ends were cut back, 7 bases at V and 8 bases at J, with 14 bases in the middle. The CDR3 coding sequence is TGTGCCAGTACAGGAGGGCAGCAGGGCTACACCTTC. This codes for CASTGGQQGYTF.

The chain links TRBV19 to TRBJ1-1; D ambiguous. CDR1 and CDR2 (germline): LNHDA, SQIVND (reference sequence). Trimming took 3 bases from V and 10 from J, leaving 21 bases between them. CDR3 size: 15 residues. As DNA, the CDR3 is TGTGCCAGTAGTATCGGAGCCCCAGTTGCGGTCGGAGCTTTCTTT. Protein: CASSIGAPVAVGAFF.

Regarding this clonotype: This sequence may be a read error, since a much larger clone differs from it by one base. The CDR3 bases are TGTGCTAGCACACCGGGGCCCTACCAAGAGACCCAGTACTTC. Translated: CASTPGPYQETQYF. J is TRBJ2-5 and V is TRBV7-9, with D possibly called TRBD1 or TRBD2 (5 bases each). The CDR3 spans 14 residues. Germline V gene data show CDR1 as SEHNR and CDR2 as FQNEAQ (reference sequence).

This clonotype was picked up a small number of times. At one boundary the junction diverges from the germline segment, which might be a read error. V usage is TRBV10-3 and J usage is TRBJ2-2; the D is unclear. Germline CDR1 reads ENHRY; CDR2 reads SYGVKD. CDR3 size: 14 residues. CDR3: CASSYAPDTGELFF. The CDR3 DNA reads as TGTGCCAGCAGTTACGCCCCCGACACCGGGGAGCTGTTTTTT.

V usage is TRBV5-5 and J usage is TRBJ2-6; D is possibly TRBD1 (5 bases). V was cut by 2 bases and J by 2 bases, with 11 bases left in between. There are 16 residues in the CDR3. Germline assignment: CDR1 SGHKS and CDR2 YYEKEE (reference sequence). The CDR3 DNA sequence: TGTGCCAGCAGCTTAGTATCAGGGACTGGGGCCAACGTCCTGACTTTC. Its translation is CASSLVSGTGANVLTF.

The CDR3 DNA sequence: TGTGCCAGCAGTGAATATTTTCCTCAGGACAGTAACTATGGCTACACCTTC. It specifies CASSEYFPQDSNYGYTF. The chain carries TRBV25-1 and TRBJ1-2; a possible D gene is TRBD1 (6 bases). The CDR3 extends over 17 amino acids. From germline, CDR1 is MGHDK and CDR2 SYGVNS. V gave up 0 bases and J gave up 1 base, with 15 bases separating them.

A remark on this clonotype: A junction boundary mismatches the germline segment, possibly from a read error. The chain has TRBV7-8 and TRBJ1-6; 9 bases line up with TRBD1. This CDR3 is built from 16 residues. In germline, CDR1 is SGHVS, CDR2 FQNEAQ. CDR3 nucleotide sequence: TGCGCCAGCAGCCAAGATTTTGGACAGGGGAATTCACCCCTCCACTTT. Translating gives CASSQDFGQGNSPLHF.

This clonotype was detected only a few times. A junction boundary mismatches the germline segment, possibly from a read error. CDR3 in DNA: TGTGCCAGCAGCCAAGCACCAGGGATGAGCACTGAAGCTTTCTTT. It translates to CASSQAPGMSTEAFF. The chain carries TRBV4-1 and TRBJ1-1; possibly TRBD1 for D (5 bases). The CDR3 covers 15 residues. CDR1 is MGHRA, CDR2 YSYEKL, per germline.

CDR3 bases: TGCAGCGTTCCTTACGACAGCGGGCAGTACTTC. It translates to CSVPYDSGQYF. The V gene is TRBV29-1, the J gene TRBJ2-7; D is tentatively TRBD1 or TRBD2 (5 bases each). This CDR3 spans 11 amino acids. Trimming left V 5 bases short and J 9 bases short, with 14 bases between. Germline-derived CDR1 and CDR2 are SQVTM and ANQGSEA.

CDR3 amino acids: CASSLGGTGAEKLFF. The CDR3 DNA follows: TGCGCCAGCAGCTTGGGTGGGACAGGGGCTGAAAAACTGTTTTTT. This chain links TRBV5-1 with TRBJ1-4; 10 bases match TRBD1. The germline V gene has CDR1 SGHRS and CDR2 YFSETQ. The V and J ends lost 0 bases and 7 bases, in that order; junction bases with no gene match: 3. The CDR3 spans 15 residues.

CDR3 protein: CSARDWRQGYTF. The CDR3 DNA is TGCAGTGCTAGAGATTGGAGGCAGGGCTACACCTTC. This chain connects TRBV20-1 to TRBJ1-2, with D unclear. Trimming shortened V by 0 bases and J by 8 bases, and 10 bases separated the two germline ends. This CDR3 region has 12 residues. Germline V gene lookup returns CDR1 DFQATT and CDR2 SNEGSKA (reference sequence).

This clonotype was seen ten or more times. The V and J genes are TRBV19 and TRBJ1-2; TRBD1 matches at 9 bases. V lost 7 bases to trimming and J lost 4 bases; unmatched junction nucleotides: 7. The length of the CDR3 is 14 residues. Germline values: CDR1 LNHDA, CDR2 SQIVND (reference sequence). This chain's CDR3 is CASTRTGEGYGYTF. CDR3 nucleotide sequence: TGTGCCAGTACCCGGACAGGGGAAGGCTATGGCTACACCTTC.

This clonotype has at least ten counts. The rearrangement joins TRBV19 to TRBJ1-1; no reliable D call. Trimming removed 10 bases at V and 6 bases at J, with 21 bases between. Germline CDR1 LNHDA, CDR2 SQIVND (reference sequence). The CDR3 sequence is 14 residues long. The CDR3, as DNA: TGTGCCACCTCTGAGCCACCACGGATGGCTGAAGCTTTCTTT. Amino acids: CATSEPPRMAEAFF. Combining the CDR3 with reference TRBV19 and TRBJ1-1 gives the whole variable domain DGGITQSPKYLFRKEGQNVTLSCEQNLNHDAMYWYRQDPGQGLRLIYYSQIVNDFQKGDIAEGYSVSREKKESFPLTVTSAQKNPTAFYLCATSEPPRMAEAFFGQGTRLTVV.

J is TRBJ1-5 and V is TRBV10-3; 11 bases are a match to TRBD1. Germline loops: CDR1 ENHRY, CDR2 SYGVKD. V shed 10 bases, J shed 7 bases, and the junction held 6 bases outside the gene matches. The CDR3 length is 13 residues. CDR3 nucleotide sequence: TGTGCCACCGGGACAGGGGGTTTGCAGCCCCAGCATTTT. It yields the protein CATGTGGLQPQHF.

The genes are TRBV20-1 and TRBJ1-5; D is unresolved. Germline V gene sequence: CDR1 DFQATT, CDR2 SNEGSKA (reference sequence). Trimming pared 5 bases from V and 1 base from J, leaving 9 bases between. The CDR3 has 13 residues. CDR3 DNA: TGCAGTGCTCCCGGAGCGAGCAATCAGCCCCAGCATTTT. Translated, it gives CSAPGASNQPQHF.

This clonotype was seen many times. V and J are TRBV5-1 and TRBJ1-2, with D maybe TRBD1 (6 bases). Looked up from germline, CDR1 is SGHRS and CDR2 is YFSETQ. V was pared by 4 bases and J by 2 bases, with 12 bases between. The CDR3 length is 14 residues. The CDR3 nucleotides read TGCGCCAGCAGCCGGGACAATTTGAACTATGGCTACACCTTC. It encodes CASSRDNLNYGYTF.

In this sample, this clonotype turned up many times. Just one base apart from a much larger clone, this may be a read error. This chain uses TRBV7-2 with TRBJ1-1, with D uncertain. The CDR3 consists of 13 residues. Per germline, CDR1 SGHTA and CDR2 FQGNSA. Trimming cost V 1 base and J 3 bases, with 6 bases left between them. The CDR3 sequence: CASSLVADTEAFF. CDR3 sequence (DNA): TGTGCCAGCAGCTTAGTGGCGGACACTGAAGCTTTCTTT.

Only a few counts were recorded for this clonotype. This chain links TRBV24-1 with TRBJ1-5; D is unclear. The CDR3 is 12 residues long. The germline gives CDR1 KGHDR, CDR2 SFDVKD. V lost 3 bases and J 14 bases, leaving 13 bases between the germline ends. CDR3 in DNA: TGTGCCACCAGTGATCCACTCAGCTACGAGCATTTT. Translating gives CATSDPLSYEHF.

This clonotype was observed a handful of times. The chain joins TRBV5-1 to TRBJ1-5; tentative D call: TRBD1 (5 bases). This CDR3 spans 16 amino acids. The germline CDR1 and CDR2 sequences are SGHRS and YFSETQ. Trimming took off 0 bases at V and 2 bases at J, with 12 bases between the two ends. CDR3 sequence: CASSLGGGGGNQPQHF. In DNA form, the CDR3 reads TGCGCCAGCAGCTTGGGGGGCGGAGGGGGCAATCAGCCCCAGCATTTT. The full variable domain, completed using reference TRBV5-1 and TRBJ1-5, is KAGVTQTPRYLIKTRGQQVTLSCSPISGHRSVSWYQQTPGQGLQFLFEYFSETQRNKGNFPGRFSGRQFSNSRSEMNVSTLELGDSALYLCASSLGGGGGNQPQHFGDGTRLSIL.

This clonotype came up many times. This chain links TRBV19 with TRBJ1-5, with D hard to call. Trimming removed 6 bases from V and 4 bases from J, with 16 bases in between. CDR1 is LNHDA, CDR2 SQIVND, per germline (reference sequence). The CDR3 length is 15 residues. The CDR3 DNA sequence: TGTGCCAGTAGCACTCAGGCAGTCGGTAATCAGCCCCAGCATTTT. This sequence encodes CASSTQAVGNQPQHF. The entire variable domain, with the rest obtained from reference TRBV19 and TRBJ1-5, is as follows: DGGITQSPKYLFRKEGQNVTLSCEQNLNHDAMYWYRQDPGQGLRLIYYSQIVNDFQKGDIAEGYSVSREKKESFPLTVTSAQKNPTAFYLCASSTQAVGNQPQHFGDGTRLSIL.

This clonotype was seen many times. This chain uses TRBV4-1 with TRBJ1-2; D possibly corresponds to TRBD1 (5 bases). The germline CDR1 and CDR2 sequences are MGHRA and YSYEKL. This CDR3 has 14 residues. Trimming pared 0 bases from V and 7 bases from J, leaving 12 bases between. CDR3 nucleotides: TGCGCCAGCAGCCAAGATGGCCAGGGTCGTGGCTACACCTTC. Amino acid sequence: CASSQDGQGRGYTF.

This clonotype was seen a few times. The rearrangement uses TRBV10-3 and TRBJ1-2; 8 bases align to TRBD1. CDR3 length equals 13 residues. V lost 6 bases and J lost 4; bases outside the gene matches: 4. CDR1 ENHRY and CDR2 SYGVKD come from the germline V gene. The CDR3 region has the DNA TGTGCCATCAGCGGGACAGGAACCTATGGCTACACCTTC. Translated, it gives CAISGTGTYGYTF.

This clonotype was observed many times. V usage is TRBV24-1 and J usage is TRBJ2-7; no firm D call. Trimming shortened V by 2 bases and J by 2 bases, and 12 bases separated the two germline ends. This CDR3 comprises 15 residues. Germline V gene sequence: CDR1 KGHDR, CDR2 SFDVKD. The CDR3 here is CATSDSGQATYEQYF. Here the CDR3 DNA reads TGTGCCACCAGTGATTCTGGTCAGGCCACCTACGAGCAGTACTTC.

A few counts support this clonotype. The chain is built from TRBV7-9 and TRBJ2-6, with D uncertain. There are 16 residues in the CDR3. Deletions cut 4 bases from V and 1 base from J, with 11 bases between. CDR1 is SEHNR, CDR2 FQNEAQ, per germline (reference sequence). CDR3 coding DNA: TGTGCCAGCAGCTCGGACGTGGTTTCTGGGGCCAACGTCCTGACTTTC. This encodes CASSSDVVSGANVLTF.

The chain employs TRBV6-5 and TRBJ2-7; TRBD1 agrees at 7 bases. The J segment lost 3 bases and the V segment lost 0 bases, leaving 2 bases of the junction unmatched. The CDR3 is 14 amino acids. The V gene's germline CDR1 is MNHEY and CDR2 SVGAGI. The CDR3, as DNA: TGTGCCAGCAGTTACTCGACAGGGTACTACGAGCAGTACTTC. It translates to CASSYSTGYYEQYF.